The rows below give T cell receptor beta chains drawn from one sample of a study of T cell changes during pregnancy in multiple sclerosis. TCRdb's copy holds only in-frame clones and misses some; the assay was immunoSEQ multiplex PCR. The data show some 80,000 clones, with more than 85% seen just once and under 3% held by the top ten. The sequenced sample was peripheral blood, obtained in the first trimester of pregnancy. These receptors came from a female donor with multiple sclerosis, enrolled in a pregnancy study. Both conserved end residues are part of each CDR3.

CDR3: CASSPPPGASSGANVLTF; J: TRBJ2-6; V: TRBV18
CDR3: CASSLNPGNQPQHF; J: TRBJ1-5; V: TRBV7-2
CDR3: CASSQDQGARGYTF; J: TRBJ1-2; V: TRBV4-3
CDR3: CASSQDWTSGYNEQFF; J: TRBJ2-1; V: TRBV4-3
CDR3: CASSVVGGLMDTQYF; J: TRBJ2-3; V: TRBV9
CDR3: CASSDRGRDHEQYF; J: TRBJ2-7; V: TRBV6-1
CDR3: CASSLQPTSGVETQYF; J: TRBJ2-5; V: TRBV5-1
CDR3: CASSTALDRTRLYGYTF; J: TRBJ1-2; V: TRBV19
CDR3: CASTRGNQPQHF; J: TRBJ1-5; V: TRBV6-1
CDR3: CASRRGQGGTGELFF; J: TRBJ2-2; V: TRBV5-1
CDR3: CAISGQGAAETQYF; J: TRBJ2-5; V: TRBV10-3
CDR3: CASSHSGEGNEQFF; J: TRBJ2-1; V: TRBV9
CDR3: CASKMNPSGGGNEQFF; J: TRBJ2-1; V: TRBV6-4